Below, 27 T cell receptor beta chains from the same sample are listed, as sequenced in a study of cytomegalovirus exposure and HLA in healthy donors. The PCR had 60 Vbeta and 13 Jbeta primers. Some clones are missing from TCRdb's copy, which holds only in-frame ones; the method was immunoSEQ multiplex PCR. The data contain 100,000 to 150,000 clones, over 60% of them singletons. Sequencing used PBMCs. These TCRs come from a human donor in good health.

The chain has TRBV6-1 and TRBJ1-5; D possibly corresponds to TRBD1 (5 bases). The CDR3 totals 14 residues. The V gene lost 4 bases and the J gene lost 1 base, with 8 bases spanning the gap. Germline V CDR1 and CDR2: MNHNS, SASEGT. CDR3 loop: CASSVRQSNQPQHF. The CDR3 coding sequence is TGTGCCAGCAGTGTCCGACAGAGCAATCAGCCCCAGCATTTT.

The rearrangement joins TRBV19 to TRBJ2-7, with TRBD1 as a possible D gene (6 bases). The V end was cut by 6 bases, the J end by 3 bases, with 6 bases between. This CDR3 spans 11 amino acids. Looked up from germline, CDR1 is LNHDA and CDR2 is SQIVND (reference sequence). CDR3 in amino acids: CASRDSYEQYF. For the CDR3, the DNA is TGTGCCAGTAGGGACAGCTACGAGCAGTACTTC.

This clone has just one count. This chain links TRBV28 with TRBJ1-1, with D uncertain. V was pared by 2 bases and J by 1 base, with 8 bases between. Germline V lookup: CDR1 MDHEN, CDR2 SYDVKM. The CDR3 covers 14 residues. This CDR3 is CASSLGGKNTEAFF. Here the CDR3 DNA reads TGTGCCAGCAGTTTAGGAGGAAAGAACACTGAAGCTTTCTTT. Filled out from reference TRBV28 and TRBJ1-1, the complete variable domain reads DVKVTQSSRYLVKRTGEKVFLECVQDMDHENMFWYRQDPGLGLRLIYFSYDVKMKEKGDIPEGYSVSREKKERFSLILESASTNQTSMYLCASSLGGKNTEAFFGQGTRLTVV.

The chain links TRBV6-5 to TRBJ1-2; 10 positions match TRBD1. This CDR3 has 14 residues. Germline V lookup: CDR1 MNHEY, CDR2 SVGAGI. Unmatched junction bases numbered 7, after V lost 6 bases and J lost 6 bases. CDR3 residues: CASSGGTGVHGYTF. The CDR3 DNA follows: TGTGCCAGCAGCGGAGGGACAGGGGTCCATGGCTACACCTTC.

CDR3 nucleotide sequence: TGTGCCAGCAGTGAAAGGGGATTTGCAGGCTACACCTTC. Encoded protein: CASSERGFAGYTF. The J gene is TRBJ1-2, the V gene TRBV2, with D perhaps TRBD1 (5 bases). CDR3 size: 13 residues. Trimming took off 2 bases at V and 8 bases at J, with 12 bases between the two ends. Per germline, CDR1 SNHLY and CDR2 FYNNEI. Together with reference TRBV2 and TRBJ1-2, the CDR3 gives the full variable domain: EPEVTQTPSHQVTQMGQEVILRCVPISNHLYFYWYRQILGQKVEFLVSFYNNEISEKSEIFDDQFSVERPDGSNFTLKIRSTKLEDSAMYFCASSERGFAGYTFGSGTRLTVV.

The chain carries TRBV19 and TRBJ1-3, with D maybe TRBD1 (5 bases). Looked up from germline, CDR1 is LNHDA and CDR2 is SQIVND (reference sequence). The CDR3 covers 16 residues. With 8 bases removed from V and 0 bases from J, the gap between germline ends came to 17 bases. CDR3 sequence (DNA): TGTGCCAGTGGGGGGTCGGCAGGCAGCTCTGGAAACACCATATATTTT. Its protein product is CASGGSAGSSGNTIYF.

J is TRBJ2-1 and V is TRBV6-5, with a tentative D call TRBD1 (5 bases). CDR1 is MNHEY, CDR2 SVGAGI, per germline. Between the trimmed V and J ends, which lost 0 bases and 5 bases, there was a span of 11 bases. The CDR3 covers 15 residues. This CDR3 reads CASSYSLGVHNEQFF. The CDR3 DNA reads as TGTGCCAGCAGTTACTCTTTAGGGGTTCACAATGAGCAGTTCTTC.

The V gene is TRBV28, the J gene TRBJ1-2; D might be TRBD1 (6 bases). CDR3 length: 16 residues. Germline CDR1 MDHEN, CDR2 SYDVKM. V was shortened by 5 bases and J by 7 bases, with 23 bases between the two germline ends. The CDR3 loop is CASSTSQLQGSGGYTF. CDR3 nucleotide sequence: TGTGCCAGCAGTACGAGCCAATTACAGGGTTCGGGTGGCTACACCTTC.

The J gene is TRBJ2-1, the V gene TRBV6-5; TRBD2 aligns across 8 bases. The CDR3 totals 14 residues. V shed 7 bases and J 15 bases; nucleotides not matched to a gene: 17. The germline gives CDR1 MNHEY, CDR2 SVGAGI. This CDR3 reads CASTRRTSPPQLFF. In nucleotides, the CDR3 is TGTGCCAGCACAAGAAGGACTAGCCCTCCCCAGTTGTTCTTC.

The CDR3 loop reads CASSFTSAYISYEQYF. CDR3 bases: TGTGCCAGCAGTTTTACTAGCGCCTATATATCCTACGAGCAGTACTTC. The V and J genes are TRBV28 and TRBJ2-7; 7 nucleotides line up with TRBD2. This CDR3 comprises 16 residues. Germline V lookup: CDR1 MDHEN, CDR2 SYDVKM. With 3 bases clipped from V and 1 base from J, the junction kept 9 bases outside the gene matches.

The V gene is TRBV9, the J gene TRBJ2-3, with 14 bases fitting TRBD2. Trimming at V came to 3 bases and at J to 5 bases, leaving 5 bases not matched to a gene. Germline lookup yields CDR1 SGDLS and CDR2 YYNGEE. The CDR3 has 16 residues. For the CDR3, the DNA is TGTGCCAGCAGCGCGGGACTAGCGGGAGTCATAGATACGCAGTATTTT. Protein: CASSAGLAGVIDTQYF. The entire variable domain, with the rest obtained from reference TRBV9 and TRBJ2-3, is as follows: DSGVTQTPKHLITATGQRVTLRCSPRSGDLSVYWYQQSLDQGLQFLIQYYNGEERAKGNILERFSAQQFPDLHSELNLSSLELGDSALYFCASSAGLAGVIDTQYFGPGTRLTVL.

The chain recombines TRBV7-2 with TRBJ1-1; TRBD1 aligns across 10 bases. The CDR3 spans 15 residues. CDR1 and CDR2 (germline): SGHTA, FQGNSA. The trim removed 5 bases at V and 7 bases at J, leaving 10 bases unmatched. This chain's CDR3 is CASSPRTGGEGEAFF. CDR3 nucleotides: TGTGCCAGCAGCCCCAGGACAGGGGGTGAGGGTGAAGCTTTCTTT. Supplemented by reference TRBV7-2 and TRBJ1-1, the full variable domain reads GAGVSQSPSNKVTEKGKDVELRCDPISGHTALYWYRQSLGQGLEFLIYFQGNSAPDKSGLPSDRFSAERTGGSVSTLTIQRTQQEDSAVYLCASSPRTGGEGEAFFGQGTRLTVV.

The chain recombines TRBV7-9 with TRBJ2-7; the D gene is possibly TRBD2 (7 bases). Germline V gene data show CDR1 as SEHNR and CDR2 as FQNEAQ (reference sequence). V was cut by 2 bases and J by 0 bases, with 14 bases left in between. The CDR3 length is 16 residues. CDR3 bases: TGTGCCAGCAGCTTATACATTGCGGGGGCCTCCTACGAGCAGTACTTC. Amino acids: CASSLYIAGASYEQYF.

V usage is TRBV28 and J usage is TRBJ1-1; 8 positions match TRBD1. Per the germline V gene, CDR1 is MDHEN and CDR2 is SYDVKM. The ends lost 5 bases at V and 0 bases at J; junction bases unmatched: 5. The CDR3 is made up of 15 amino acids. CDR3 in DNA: TGTGCCAGCAGTCACCGACAGGGGATGAACACTGAAGCTTTCTTT. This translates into CASSHRQGMNTEAFF.

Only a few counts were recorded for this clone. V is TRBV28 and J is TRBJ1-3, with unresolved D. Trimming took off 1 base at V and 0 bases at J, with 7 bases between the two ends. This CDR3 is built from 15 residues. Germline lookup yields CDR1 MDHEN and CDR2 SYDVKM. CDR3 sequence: CASSLFQNSGNTIYF. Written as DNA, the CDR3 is TGTGCCAGCAGTTTATTTCAAAACTCTGGAAACACCATATATTTT.

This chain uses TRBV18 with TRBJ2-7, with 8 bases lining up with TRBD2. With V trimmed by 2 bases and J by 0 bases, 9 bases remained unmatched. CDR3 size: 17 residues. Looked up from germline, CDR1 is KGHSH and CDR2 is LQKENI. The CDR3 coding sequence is TGTGCCAGCTCACCAAAGTCTGGGAGCGGGAGCTCCTACGAGCAGTACTTC. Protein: CASSPKSGSGSSYEQYF. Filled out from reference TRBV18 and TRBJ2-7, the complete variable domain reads NAGVMQNPRHLVRRRGQEARLRCSPMKGHSHVYWYRQLPEEGLKFMVYLQKENIIDESGMPKERFSAEFPKEGPSILRIQQVVRGDSAAYFCASSPKSGSGSSYEQYFGPGTRLTVT.

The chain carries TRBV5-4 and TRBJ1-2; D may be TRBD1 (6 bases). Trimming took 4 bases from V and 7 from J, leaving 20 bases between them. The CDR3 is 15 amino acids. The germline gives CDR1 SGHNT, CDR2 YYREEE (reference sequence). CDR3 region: CASSQGYLQGGGYTF. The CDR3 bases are TGTGCCAGCAGCCAGGGTTACCTCCAAGGGGGTGGCTACACCTTC.

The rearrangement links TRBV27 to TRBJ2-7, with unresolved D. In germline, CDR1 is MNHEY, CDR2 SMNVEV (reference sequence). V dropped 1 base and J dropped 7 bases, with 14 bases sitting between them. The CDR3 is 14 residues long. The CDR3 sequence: CASSLYPRGREQYF. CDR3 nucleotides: TGTGCCAGCAGTTTATATCCCCGCGGTCGGGAGCAGTACTTC.

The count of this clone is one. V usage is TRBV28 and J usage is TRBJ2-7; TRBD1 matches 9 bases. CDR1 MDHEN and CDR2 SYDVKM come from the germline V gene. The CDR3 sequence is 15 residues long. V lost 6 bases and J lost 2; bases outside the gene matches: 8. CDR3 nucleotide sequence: TGTGCCAGCAGACCAACCGGGACAGGGACCTACGAGCAGTACTTC. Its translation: CASRPTGTGTYEQYF.

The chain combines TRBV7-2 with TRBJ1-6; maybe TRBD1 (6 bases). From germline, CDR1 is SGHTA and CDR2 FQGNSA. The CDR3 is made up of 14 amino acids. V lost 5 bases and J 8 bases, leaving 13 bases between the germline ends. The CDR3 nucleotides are TGTGCCAGCAGCCCATGGGACACTTATTCACCCCTCCACTTT. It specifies CASSPWDTYSPLHF.

The CDR3 DNA sequence: TGCGCCAGCAGCTTGTGGGCGGGCGGTCAGCCCCAGCATTTT. Translating gives CASSLWAGGQPQHF. The V call is TRBV5-1, the J call TRBJ1-5; D gene uncertain. The V end was cut by 1 base, the J end by 6 bases, with 11 bases between. This CDR3 has 14 amino acids. From germline, CDR1 is SGHRS and CDR2 YFSETQ.

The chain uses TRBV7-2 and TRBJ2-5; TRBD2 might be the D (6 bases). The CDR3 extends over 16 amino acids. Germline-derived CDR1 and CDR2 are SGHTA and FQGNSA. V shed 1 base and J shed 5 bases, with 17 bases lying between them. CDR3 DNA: TGTGCCAGCAGCTTAGGGACTATGTCCCCTGGGGAGACCCAGTACTTC. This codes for CASSLGTMSPGETQYF.

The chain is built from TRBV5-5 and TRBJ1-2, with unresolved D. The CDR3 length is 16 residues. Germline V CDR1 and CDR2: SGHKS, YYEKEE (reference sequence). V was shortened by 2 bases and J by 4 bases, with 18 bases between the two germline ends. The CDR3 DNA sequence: TGTGCCAGCAGCTTTGAGTTTACGAGGGAGGGCTATGGCTACACCTTC. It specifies CASSFEFTREGYGYTF.

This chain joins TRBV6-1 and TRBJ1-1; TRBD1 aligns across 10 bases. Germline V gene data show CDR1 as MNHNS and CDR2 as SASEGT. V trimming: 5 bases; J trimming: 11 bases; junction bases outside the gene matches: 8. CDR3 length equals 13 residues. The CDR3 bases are TGTGCCAGCAGTACCCGGACAGGGGGGAAGGCTTTCTTT. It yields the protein CASSTRTGGKAFF.

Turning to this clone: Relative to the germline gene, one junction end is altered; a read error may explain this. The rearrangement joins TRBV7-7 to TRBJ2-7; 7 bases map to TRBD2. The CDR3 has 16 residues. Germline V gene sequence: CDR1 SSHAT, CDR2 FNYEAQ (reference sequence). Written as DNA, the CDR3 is TGTGCTAGCAGCTTAGCGCCACTAGCGTCTACGGGAGAGCAGTACTTC. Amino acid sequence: CASSLAPLASTGEQYF.

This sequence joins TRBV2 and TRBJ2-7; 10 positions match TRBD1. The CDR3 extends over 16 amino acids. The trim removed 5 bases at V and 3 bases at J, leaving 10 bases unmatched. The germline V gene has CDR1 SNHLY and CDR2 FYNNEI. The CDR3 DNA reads TGTGCCAGCAGTCACCCTTGGGACAGGGGCAGCTACGAGCAGTACTTC. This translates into CASSHPWDRGSYEQYF.

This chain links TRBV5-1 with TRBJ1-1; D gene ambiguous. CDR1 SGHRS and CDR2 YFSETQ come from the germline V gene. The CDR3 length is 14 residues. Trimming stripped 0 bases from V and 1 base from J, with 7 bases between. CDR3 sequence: CASSLGGENTEAFF. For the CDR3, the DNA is TGCGCCAGCAGCTTGGGAGGTGAGAACACTGAAGCTTTCTTT. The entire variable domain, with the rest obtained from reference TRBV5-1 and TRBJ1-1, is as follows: KAGVTQTPRYLIKTRGQQVTLSCSPISGHRSVSWYQQTPGQGLQFLFEYFSETQRNKGNFPGRFSGRQFSNSRSEMNVSTLELGDSALYLCASSLGGENTEAFFGQGTRLTVV.